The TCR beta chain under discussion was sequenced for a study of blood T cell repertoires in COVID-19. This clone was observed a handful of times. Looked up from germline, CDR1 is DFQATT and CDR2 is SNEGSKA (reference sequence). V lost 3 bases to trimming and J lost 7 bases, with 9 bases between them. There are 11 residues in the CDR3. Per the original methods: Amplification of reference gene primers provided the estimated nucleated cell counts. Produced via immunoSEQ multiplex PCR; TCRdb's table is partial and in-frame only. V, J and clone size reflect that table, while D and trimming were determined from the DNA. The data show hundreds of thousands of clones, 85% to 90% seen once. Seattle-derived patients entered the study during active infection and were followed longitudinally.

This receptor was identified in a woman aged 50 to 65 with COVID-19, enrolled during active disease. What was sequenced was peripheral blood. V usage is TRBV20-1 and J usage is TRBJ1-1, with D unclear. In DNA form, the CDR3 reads TGCAGTGCTAGGGTGGCCAGTGAAGCTTTCTTT. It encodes CSARVASEAFF.